This TCR beta chain was obtained from a study of OX40 agonist ivuxolimab in advanced cancers. Study information: Aged roughly 23 to 79 with a mean of about 63 years, they were 75% to 85% male.

The CDR3 totals 15 residues. V lost 4 bases to trimming and J lost 5 bases, with 21 bases between them. CDR1 is SQVTM, CDR2 ANQGSEA, per germline. Assay: immunoSEQ multiplex PCR; the TCRdb copy retains only in-frame clones and omits some. The sample records around 41,000 clones, approximately 90% being singletons. Study-wide results and limits: The average count of expanded clones was higher among CD8+ T cells than among CD4+.

On this clone: Its antigen remains unknown.

The source of this sequence is an adult with an advanced solid tumor such as melanoma, head and neck, liver or kidney cancer. The sequenced sample was CD4+ or CD8+ T cells sorted from blood, obtained in a trial of the OX40 agonist ivuxolimab. The chain is built from TRBV29-1 and TRBJ2-7; D tentatively reads TRBD1 or TRBD2 (6 bases each). The CDR3 spells CSVGGPGTRSHEQYF. The CDR3 region has the DNA TGCAGCGTTGGGGGGCCCGGGACTCGTTCCCACGAGCAGTACTTC.